Below, 10 T cell receptor beta chains from the same sample are listed, as sequenced in a study of response to subunit inactivated influenza vaccine. TCRdb reprocessed the RT-PCR reads with MiXCR, giving one entry per CDR3 protein. The table lists some 800,000 distinct CDR3 sequences, 21% of them singletons. The sequenced sample was PBMCs from blood, obtained around 5 days after vaccination. The receptors were gathered from a man aged 50 or older who received an inactivated influenza vaccine.

This clonotype was counted a few times. The rearrangement links TRBV20-1 to TRBJ1-5, with TRBD1 as a possible D gene (6 bases). V dropped 5 bases and J dropped 11 bases, with 19 bases sitting between them. CDR3 length: 13 amino acids. Germline V gene sequence: CDR1 DFQATT, CDR2 SNEGSKA (reference sequence). CDR3 in DNA: TGCAGTGCTTACGTCATTAGGGGGGAATCCCAGCATTTT. This translates into CSAYVIRGESQHF.

Only a few counts were recorded for this clonotype. This CDR3 reads CASRPGTGDVTQYF. Here the CDR3 DNA reads TGTGCCAGCAGACCGGGGACTGGGGATGTTACGCAGTATTTT. V usage is TRBV6-2 or TRBV6-3 and J usage is TRBJ2-3; D is possibly TRBD2 (6 bases). CDR1 MNHEY and CDR2 SVGEGT come from the germline V gene. The CDR3 totals 14 residues. Trimming shortened V by 6 bases and J by 8 bases, and 18 bases separated the two germline ends.

The rearrangement uses TRBV6-2 or TRBV6-3 and TRBJ1-2, with D possibly TRBD1 on 5 matching bases. The CDR3 is made up of 12 amino acids. V was shortened by 10 bases and J by 8 bases, with 17 bases between the two germline ends. CDR1 is MNHEY, CDR2 SVGEGT, per germline. In DNA form, the CDR3 reads TGTGCCACCCATCTGGGGCCCGACGGCTACACCTTC. Translated, it gives CATHLGPDGYTF.

This clonotype has only a few counts. The chain has TRBV5-5 and TRBJ1-5; 7 positions match TRBD1. CDR1 SGHKS and CDR2 YYEKEE come from the germline V gene (reference sequence). The length of the CDR3 is 17 residues. Germline trimming cut 0 bases from V and 6 bases from J; bases unmatched to any gene: 12. CDR3 loop: CASSLALSIQGSQPQHF. CDR3 nucleotides: TGTGCCAGCAGCTTGGCTCTGTCCATACAGGGGTCTCAGCCCCAGCATTTT.

The chain links TRBV12-3 or TRBV12-4 to TRBJ2-3, with 8 nucleotides matching TRBD2. V lost 4 bases and J lost 5; bases outside the gene matches: 8. The CDR3 covers 15 residues. The CDR3 region has the DNA TGTGCCAGCAGTTGGACCGGGACTAGTGGAGATACGCAGTATTTT. Encoded protein: CASSWTGTSGDTQYF.

The chain couples TRBV7-2 to TRBJ2-5, with D hard to call. Germline assignment: CDR1 SGHTA and CDR2 FQGNSA. The CDR3 is 14 residues long. V lost 1 base and J lost 4, with 10 bases in between. Here the CDR3 reads CASSLVFLPETQYF. CDR3 in DNA: TGTGCCAGCAGCTTAGTGTTCTTGCCAGAGACCCAGTACTTC.

There are a few counts of this clonotype. The V and J genes are TRBV5-1 and TRBJ2-1; 7 nucleotides match TRBD2. In germline, CDR1 is SGHRS, CDR2 YFSETQ. The CDR3 extends over 17 amino acids. The V and J ends lost 0 bases and 1 base, in that order; junction bases with no gene match: 7. The chain's CDR3 is CASSLAMSSGSYNEQFF. In DNA, the CDR3 is TGCGCCAGCAGCTTGGCCATGTCTAGCGGATCCTACAATGAGCAGTTCTTC.

The chain carries TRBV27 and TRBJ2-7; TRBD1 matches at 9 bases. In germline, CDR1 is MNHEY, CDR2 SMNVEV (reference sequence). The CDR3 length is 15 residues. The ends lost 6 bases at V and 3 bases at J; junction bases unmatched: 9. The CDR3 DNA is TGTGCCAGCAGCCCCCGGACAGGGGACCGCTACGAGCAGTACTTC. It specifies CASSPRTGDRYEQYF.

This clonotype has at least ten counts. V gene TRBV25-1 combines with J gene TRBJ2-5; D possibly corresponds to TRBD1 (6 bases). Germline CDR1 is MGHDK and CDR2 is SYGVNS. V was shortened by 4 bases and J by 1 base, with 16 bases between the two germline ends. The CDR3 covers 16 residues. CDR3 in amino acids: CASSGGNRATQETQYF. CDR3 DNA sequence: TGTGCCAGCAGTGGAGGAAACAGGGCCACCCAAGAGACCCAGTACTTC.

The CDR3 region is CSAPLAGVSYNEQFF. CDR3 DNA sequence: TGCAGTGCCCCATTAGCGGGAGTCTCCTACAATGAGCAGTTCTTC. This chain uses TRBV20-1 with TRBJ2-1; 9 positions agree with TRBD2. V lost 6 bases, J lost 0 bases, and 6 bases stayed unmatched. The CDR3 runs to 15 residues. The germline gives CDR1 DFQATT, CDR2 SNEGSKA (reference sequence).